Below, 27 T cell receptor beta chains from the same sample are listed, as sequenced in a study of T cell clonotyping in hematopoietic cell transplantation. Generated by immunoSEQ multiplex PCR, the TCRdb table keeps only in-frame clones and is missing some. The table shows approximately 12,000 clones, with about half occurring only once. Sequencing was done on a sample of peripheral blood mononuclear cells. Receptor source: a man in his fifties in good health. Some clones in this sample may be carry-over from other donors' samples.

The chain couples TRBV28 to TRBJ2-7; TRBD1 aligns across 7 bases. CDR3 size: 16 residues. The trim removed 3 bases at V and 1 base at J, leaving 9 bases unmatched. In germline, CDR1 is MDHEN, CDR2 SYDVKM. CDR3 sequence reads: CASSFPRTGSSYEQYF. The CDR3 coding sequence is TGTGCCAGCAGTTTCCCTCGGACAGGTTCGTCCTACGAGCAGTACTTC.

CDR3 residues: CASSPGTDYTGELFF. DNA for the CDR3: TGTGCCAGCAGCCCCGGGACAGATTACACCGGGGAGCTGTTTTTT. V and J are TRBV5-6 and TRBJ2-2, with 7 bases matching TRBD1. Germline V CDR1 and CDR2: SGHDT, YYEEEE. Germline trimming cut 4 bases from V and 3 bases from J; bases unmatched to any gene: 6. This CDR3 contains 15 residues.

The CDR3 loop reads CAWDGISGNTIYF. CDR3 sequence (DNA): TGTGCCTGGGATGGGATCTCTGGAAACACCATATATTTT. This chain links TRBV30 with TRBJ1-3; D gene ambiguous. Trimming cost V 5 bases and J 0 bases, with 8 bases left between them. Germline V gene data show CDR1 as GTSNPN and CDR2 as SVGIG (reference sequence). This CDR3 comprises 13 residues.

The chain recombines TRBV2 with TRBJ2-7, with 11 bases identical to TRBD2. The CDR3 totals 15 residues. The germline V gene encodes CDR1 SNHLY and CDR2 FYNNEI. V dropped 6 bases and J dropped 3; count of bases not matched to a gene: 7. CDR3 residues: CASRGGTSGGYEQYF. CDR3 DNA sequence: TGTGCCAGCAGGGGAGGGACTAGCGGAGGCTACGAGCAGTACTTC.

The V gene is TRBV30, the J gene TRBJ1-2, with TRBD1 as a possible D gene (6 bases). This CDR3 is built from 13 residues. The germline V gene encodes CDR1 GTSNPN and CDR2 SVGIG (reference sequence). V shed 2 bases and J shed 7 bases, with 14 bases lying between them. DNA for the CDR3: TGTGCCTGGAGTCGACAGGATGGAACTGGCTACACCTTC. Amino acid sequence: CAWSRQDGTGYTF.

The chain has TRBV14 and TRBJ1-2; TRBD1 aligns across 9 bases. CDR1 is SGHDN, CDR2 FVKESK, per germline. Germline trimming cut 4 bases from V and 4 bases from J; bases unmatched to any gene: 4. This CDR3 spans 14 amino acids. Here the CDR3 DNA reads TGTGCCAGCAGCCCCGGGACAGGGCTCTATGGCTACACCTTC. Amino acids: CASSPGTGLYGYTF.

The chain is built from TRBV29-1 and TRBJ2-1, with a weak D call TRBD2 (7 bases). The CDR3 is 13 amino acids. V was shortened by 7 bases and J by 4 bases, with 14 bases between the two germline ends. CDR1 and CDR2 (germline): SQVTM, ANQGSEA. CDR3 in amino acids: CSAERGGYNEQFF. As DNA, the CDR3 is TGCAGCGCCGAAAGGGGGGGGTACAATGAGCAGTTCTTC.

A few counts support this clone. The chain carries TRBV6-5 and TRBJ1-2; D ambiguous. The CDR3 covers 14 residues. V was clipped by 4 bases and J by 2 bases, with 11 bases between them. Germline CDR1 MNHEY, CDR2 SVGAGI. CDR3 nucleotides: TGTGCCAGCAGTTTCACGGACGGGAACTATGGCTACACCTTC. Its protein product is CASSFTDGNYGYTF.

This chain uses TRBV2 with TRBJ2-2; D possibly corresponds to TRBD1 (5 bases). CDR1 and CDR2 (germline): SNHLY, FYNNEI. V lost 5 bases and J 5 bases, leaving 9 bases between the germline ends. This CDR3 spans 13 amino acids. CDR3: CASSSGLTGELFF. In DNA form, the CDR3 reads TGTGCCAGCAGTTCAGGGCTAACCGGGGAGCTGTTTTTT.

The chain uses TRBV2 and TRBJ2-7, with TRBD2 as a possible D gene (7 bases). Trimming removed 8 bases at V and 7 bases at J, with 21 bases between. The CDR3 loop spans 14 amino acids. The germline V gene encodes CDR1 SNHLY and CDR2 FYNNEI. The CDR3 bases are TGTGCCAGCGGAGGGGGTCAGCGGACTAGGGAGCAGTACTTC. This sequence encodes CASGGGQRTREQYF.

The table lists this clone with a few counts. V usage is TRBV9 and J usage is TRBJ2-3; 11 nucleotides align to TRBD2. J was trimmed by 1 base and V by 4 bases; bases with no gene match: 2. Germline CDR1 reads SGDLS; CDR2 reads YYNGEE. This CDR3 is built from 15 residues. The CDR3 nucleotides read TGTGCCAGCAGCCCGGGACTAGCGGGCACAGATACGCAGTATTTT. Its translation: CASSPGLAGTDTQYF.

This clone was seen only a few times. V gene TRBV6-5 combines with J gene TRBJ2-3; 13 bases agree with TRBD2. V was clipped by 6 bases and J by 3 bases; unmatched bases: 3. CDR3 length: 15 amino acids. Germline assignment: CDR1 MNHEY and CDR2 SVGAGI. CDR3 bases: TGTGCCAGCAGATCGGGACTAGCGGGGACAGATACGCAGTATTTT. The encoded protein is CASRSGLAGTDTQYF.

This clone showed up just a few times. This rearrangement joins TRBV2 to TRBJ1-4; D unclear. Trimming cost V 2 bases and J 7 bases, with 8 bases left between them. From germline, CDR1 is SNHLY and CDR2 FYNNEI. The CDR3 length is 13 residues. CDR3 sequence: CASSESGAEKLFF. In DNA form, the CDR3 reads TGTGCCAGCAGTGAATCTGGAGCTGAAAAACTGTTTTTT.

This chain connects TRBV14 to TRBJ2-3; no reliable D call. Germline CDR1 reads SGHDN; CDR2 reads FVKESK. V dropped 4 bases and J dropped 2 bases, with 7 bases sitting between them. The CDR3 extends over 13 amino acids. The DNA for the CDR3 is TGTGCCAGCAGCCCTCAGAACACAGATACGCAGTATTTT. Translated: CASSPQNTDTQYF.

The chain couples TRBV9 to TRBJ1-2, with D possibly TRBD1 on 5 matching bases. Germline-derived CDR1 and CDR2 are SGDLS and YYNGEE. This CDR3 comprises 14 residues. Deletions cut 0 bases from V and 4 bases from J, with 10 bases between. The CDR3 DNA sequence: TGTGCCAGCAGCGTAGATTCAGGGCCCTATGGCTACACCTTC. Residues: CASSVDSGPYGYTF.

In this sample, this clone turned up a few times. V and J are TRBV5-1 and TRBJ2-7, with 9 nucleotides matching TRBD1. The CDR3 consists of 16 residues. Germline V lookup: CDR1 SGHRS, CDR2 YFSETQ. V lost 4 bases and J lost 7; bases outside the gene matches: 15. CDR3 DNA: TGCGCCAGCAGCACCCAACCGGGACAGGGAAACGGGGAGCAGTACTTC. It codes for CASSTQPGQGNGEQYF.

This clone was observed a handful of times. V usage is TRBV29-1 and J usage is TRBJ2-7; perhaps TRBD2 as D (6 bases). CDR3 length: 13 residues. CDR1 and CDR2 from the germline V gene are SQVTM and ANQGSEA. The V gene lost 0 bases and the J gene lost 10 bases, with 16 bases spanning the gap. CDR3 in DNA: TGCAGCGTTGAAGATCTGCGGGGCAGAGGCCAGTACTTC. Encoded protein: CSVEDLRGRGQYF.

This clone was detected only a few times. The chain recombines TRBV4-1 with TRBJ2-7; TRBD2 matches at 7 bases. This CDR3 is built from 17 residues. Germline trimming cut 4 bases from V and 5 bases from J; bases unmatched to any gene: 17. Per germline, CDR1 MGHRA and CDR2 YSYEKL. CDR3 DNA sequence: TGCGCCAGCAGCCCACCCGGAGGGGAGGGAACCTTTCACGAGCAGTACTTC. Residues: CASSPPGGEGTFHEQYF.

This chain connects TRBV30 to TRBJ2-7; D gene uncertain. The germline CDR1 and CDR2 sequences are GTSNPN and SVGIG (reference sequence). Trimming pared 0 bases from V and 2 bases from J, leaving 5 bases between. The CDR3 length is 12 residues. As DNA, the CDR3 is TGTGCCTGGAGTGTAGGGACCTACGAGCAGTACTTC. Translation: CAWSVGTYEQYF.

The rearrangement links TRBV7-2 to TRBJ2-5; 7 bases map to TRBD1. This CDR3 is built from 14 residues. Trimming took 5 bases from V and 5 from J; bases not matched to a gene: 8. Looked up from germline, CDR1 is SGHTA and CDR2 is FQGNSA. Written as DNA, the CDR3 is TGTGCCAGCAGCCAACAGGGGTTTGACGAGACCCAGTACTTC. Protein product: CASSQQGFDETQYF.

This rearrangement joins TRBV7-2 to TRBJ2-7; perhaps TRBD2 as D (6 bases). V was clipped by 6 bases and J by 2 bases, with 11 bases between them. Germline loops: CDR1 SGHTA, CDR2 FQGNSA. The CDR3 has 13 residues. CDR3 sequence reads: CASSSSAPYEQYF. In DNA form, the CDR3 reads TGTGCCAGCAGTTCTAGCGCACCCTACGAGCAGTACTTC.

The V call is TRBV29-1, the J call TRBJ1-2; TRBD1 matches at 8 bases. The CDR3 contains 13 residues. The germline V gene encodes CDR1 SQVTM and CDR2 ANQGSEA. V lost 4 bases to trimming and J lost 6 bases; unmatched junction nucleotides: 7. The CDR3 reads CSVAGGEVNGYTF. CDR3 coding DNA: TGCAGCGTTGCAGGGGGCGAGGTTAATGGCTACACCTTC. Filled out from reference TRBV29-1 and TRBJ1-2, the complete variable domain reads SAVISQKPSRDICQRGTSLTIQCQVDSQVTMMFWYRQQPGQSLTLIATANQGSEATYESGFVIDKFPISRPNLTFSTLTVSNMSPEDSSIYLCSVAGGEVNGYTFGSGTRLTVV.

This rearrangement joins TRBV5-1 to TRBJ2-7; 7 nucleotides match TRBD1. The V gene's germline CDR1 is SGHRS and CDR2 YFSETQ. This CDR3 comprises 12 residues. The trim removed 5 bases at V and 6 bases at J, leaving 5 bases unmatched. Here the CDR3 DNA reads TGCGCCAGCAGGGTCGACAGGGCCGAGCAGTACTTC. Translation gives CASRVDRAEQYF. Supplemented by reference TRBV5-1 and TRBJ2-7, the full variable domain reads KAGVTQTPRYLIKTRGQQVTLSCSPISGHRSVSWYQQTPGQGLQFLFEYFSETQRNKGNFPGRFSGRQFSNSRSEMNVSTLELGDSALYLCASRVDRAEQYFGPGTRLTVT.

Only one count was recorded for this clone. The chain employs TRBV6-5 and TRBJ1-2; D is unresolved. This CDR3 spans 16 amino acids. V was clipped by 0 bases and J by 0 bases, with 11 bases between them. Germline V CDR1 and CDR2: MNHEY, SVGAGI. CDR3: CASSYSIGEPNYGYTF. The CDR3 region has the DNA TGTGCCAGCAGTTACTCGATCGGGGAGCCTAACTATGGCTACACCTTC.

For the CDR3, the DNA is TGTGCCAGCAGCCTCGTTGCAGTTGGTCAGCCCCAGCATTTT. Amino acid sequence: CASSLVAVGQPQHF. The rearrangement links TRBV7-8 to TRBJ1-5, with D unresolved. The CDR3 loop spans 14 amino acids. Germline V CDR1 and CDR2: SGHVS, FQNEAQ. V lost 5 bases and J 6 bases, leaving 14 bases between the germline ends.

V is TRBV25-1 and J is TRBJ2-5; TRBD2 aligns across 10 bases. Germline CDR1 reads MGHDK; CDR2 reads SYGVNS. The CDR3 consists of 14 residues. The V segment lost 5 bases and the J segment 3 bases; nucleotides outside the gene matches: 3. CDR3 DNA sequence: TGTGCCAGCAGTCTTCTAGCGGGAGAAGAGACCCAGTACTTC. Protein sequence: CASSLLAGEETQYF.

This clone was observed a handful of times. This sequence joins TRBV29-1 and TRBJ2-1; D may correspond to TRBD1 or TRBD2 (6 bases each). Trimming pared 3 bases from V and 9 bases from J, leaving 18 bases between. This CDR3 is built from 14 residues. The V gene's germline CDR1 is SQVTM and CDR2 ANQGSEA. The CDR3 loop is CSVEGAGEGGEQFF. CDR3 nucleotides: TGCAGCGTTGAGGGAGCTGGAGAGGGGGGTGAGCAGTTCTTC.